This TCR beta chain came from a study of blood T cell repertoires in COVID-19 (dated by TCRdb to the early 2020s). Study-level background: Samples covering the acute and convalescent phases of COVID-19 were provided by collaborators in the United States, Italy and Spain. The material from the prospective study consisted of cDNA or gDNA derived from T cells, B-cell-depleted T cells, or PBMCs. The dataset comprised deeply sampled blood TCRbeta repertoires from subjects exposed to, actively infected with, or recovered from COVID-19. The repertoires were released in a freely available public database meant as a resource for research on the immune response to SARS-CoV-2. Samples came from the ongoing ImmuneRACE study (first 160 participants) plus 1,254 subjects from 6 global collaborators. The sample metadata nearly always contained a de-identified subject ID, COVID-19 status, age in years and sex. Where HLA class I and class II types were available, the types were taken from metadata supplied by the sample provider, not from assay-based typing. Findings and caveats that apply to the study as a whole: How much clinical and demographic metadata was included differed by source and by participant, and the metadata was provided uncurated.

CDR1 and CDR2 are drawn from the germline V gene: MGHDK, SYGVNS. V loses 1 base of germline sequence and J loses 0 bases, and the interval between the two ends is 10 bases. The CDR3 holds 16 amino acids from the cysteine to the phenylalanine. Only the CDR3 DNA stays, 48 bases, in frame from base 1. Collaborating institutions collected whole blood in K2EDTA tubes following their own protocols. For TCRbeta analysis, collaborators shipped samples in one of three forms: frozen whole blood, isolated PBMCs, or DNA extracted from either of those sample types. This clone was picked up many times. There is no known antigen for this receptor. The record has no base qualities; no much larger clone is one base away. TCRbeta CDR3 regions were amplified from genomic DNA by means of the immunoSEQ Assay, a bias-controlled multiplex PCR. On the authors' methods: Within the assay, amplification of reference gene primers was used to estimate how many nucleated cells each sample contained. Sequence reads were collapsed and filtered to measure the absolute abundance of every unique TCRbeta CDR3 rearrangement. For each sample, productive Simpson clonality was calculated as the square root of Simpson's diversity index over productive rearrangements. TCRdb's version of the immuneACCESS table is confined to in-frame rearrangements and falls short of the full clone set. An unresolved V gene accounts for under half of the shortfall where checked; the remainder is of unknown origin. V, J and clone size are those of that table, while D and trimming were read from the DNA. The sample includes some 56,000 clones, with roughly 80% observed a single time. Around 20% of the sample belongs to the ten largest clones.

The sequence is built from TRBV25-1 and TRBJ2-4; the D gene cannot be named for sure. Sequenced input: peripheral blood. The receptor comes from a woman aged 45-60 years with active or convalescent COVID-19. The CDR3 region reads CASSESGRIAKNIQYF. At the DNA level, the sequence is TGTGCCAGCAGTGAATCGGGTAGGATAGCCAAAAACATTCAGTACTTC. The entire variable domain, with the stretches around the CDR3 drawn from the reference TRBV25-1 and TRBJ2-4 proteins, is EADIYQTPRYLVIGTGKKITLECSQTMGHDKMYWYQQDPGMELHLIHYSYGVNSTEKGDLSSESTVSRIRTEHFPLTLESARPSHTSQYLCASSESGRIAKNIQYFGAGTRLSVL.